The clone carrying this T cell receptor beta chain was recorded once. The antigen is undetermined. This table comes from immunoSEQ multiplex PCR, and its TCRdb copy is limited to in-frame clones, with some not included. The sample lists approximately 70,000 clones, 80% to 90% occurring once. These data originate in a study of T cell clones after liver transplantation. The wider study: Apart from a few HCV-positive recipients, transplants were for non-autoimmune, non-viral reasons.

Germline V lookup: CDR1 SGHAT, CDR2 FQNNGV. The junction had 14 bases not matched to a gene; V was cut back by 1 base and J by 4 bases. CDR3 length equals 19 residues. Study-wide results and limits: Donor-reactive sequences fell more than third party-reactive ones, suggesting partial deletion.

V gene TRBV11-2 combines with J gene TRBJ2-3, with 10 nucleotides matching TRBD2. This sequence originates from a human patient who received a liver transplant. Some T cells may have originated in the graft donor. This specimen was CD4+ T cells from blood, taken roughly 50 months after liver transplant. CDR3 in amino acids: CASSLVDFSGRSGADTQYF. The CDR3 DNA is TGTGCCAGCAGCTTAGTGGATTTTAGCGGGAGGAGTGGGGCAGATACGCAGTATTTT.